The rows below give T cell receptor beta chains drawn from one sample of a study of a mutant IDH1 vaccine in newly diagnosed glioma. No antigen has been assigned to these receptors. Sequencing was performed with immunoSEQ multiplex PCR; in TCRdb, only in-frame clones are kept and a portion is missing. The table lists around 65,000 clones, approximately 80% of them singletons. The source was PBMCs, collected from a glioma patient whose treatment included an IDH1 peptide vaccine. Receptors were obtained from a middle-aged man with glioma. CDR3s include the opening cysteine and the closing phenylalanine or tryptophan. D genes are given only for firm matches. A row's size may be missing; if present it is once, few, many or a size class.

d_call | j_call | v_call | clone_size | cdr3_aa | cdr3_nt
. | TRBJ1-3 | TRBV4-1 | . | CASSQERTGSGNTIYF | TGCGCCAGCAGCCAAGAACGGACTGGCTCTGGAAACACCATATATTTT
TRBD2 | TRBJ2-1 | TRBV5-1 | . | CASSSGTSLNEQFF | TGCGCCAGCAGCTCCGGGACTAGCTTAAATGAGCAGTTCTTC
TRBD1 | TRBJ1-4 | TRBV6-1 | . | CASSDPDRGPESTNEKLFF | TGTGCCAGCAGTGATCCCGACAGGGGCCCTGAATCAACTAATGAAAAACTGTTTTTT
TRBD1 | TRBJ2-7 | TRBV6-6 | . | CASSLLDRGQEYEQYF | TGTGCCAGCAGCCTATTGGATAGGGGGCAAGAGTACGAGCAGTACTTC
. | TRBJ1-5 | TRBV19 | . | CASSSGTFQPQHF | TGTGCCAGTAGTAGTGGGACTTTTCAGCCCCAGCATTTT
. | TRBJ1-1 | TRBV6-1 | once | CASTRRGAFEAFF | TGTGCCAGCACCCGGAGAGGAGCATTTGAAGCTTTCTTT
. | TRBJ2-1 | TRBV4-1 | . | CASSQEREQGMDNEQFF | TGCGCCAGCAGCCAAGAACGCGAGCAGGGTATGGACAATGAGCAGTTCTTC
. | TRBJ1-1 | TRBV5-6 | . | CASSPPQLNTEAFF | TGTGCCAGCAGCCCACCCCAGCTCAACACTGAAGCTTTCTTT
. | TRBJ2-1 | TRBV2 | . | CANGAEQFF | TGTGCCAACGGGGCTGAGCAGTTCTTC
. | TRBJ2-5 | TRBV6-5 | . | CASRGAGTYRETQYF | TGTGCCAGCAGGGGAGCCGGGACGTATAGGGAGACCCAGTACTTC
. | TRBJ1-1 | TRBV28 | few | CASSSQSEAFF | TGTGCCAGCAGTTCGCAGAGCGAAGCTTTCTTT
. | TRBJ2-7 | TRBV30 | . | CAWSPGSLVHEQYF | TGTGCCTGGAGTCCCGGGAGCCTAGTCCACGAGCAGTACTTC
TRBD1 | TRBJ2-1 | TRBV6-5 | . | CASRPGTGKQFF | TGTGCCAGCAGGCCCGGGACAGGCAAGCAGTTCTTC
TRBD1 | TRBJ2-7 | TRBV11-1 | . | CASSPRQGVVYEQYF | TGTGCCAGCAGCCCGCGACAGGGGGTTGTCTACGAGCAGTACTTC
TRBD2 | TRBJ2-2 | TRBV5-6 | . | CASSLTSGRAGELFF | TGTGCCAGCAGCTTGACTAGCGGGAGGGCCGGGGAGCTGTTTTTT
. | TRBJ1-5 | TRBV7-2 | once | CASSSDSFNQPQHF | TGTGCCAGCAGCTCGGACAGTTTCAATCAGCCCCAGCATTTT
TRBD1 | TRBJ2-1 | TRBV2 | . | CASTRQGAWNEQFF | TGTGCCAGCACCCGACAGGGGGCTTGGAATGAGCAGTTCTTC
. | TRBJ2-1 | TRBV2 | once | CASRLQGGPYNEQFF | TGTGCCAGCAGGTTACAGGGCGGACCCTACAATGAGCAGTTCTTC
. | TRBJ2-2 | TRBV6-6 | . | CASRGRGNTGELFF | TGTGCCAGCAGAGGCAGGGGGAACACCGGGGAGCTGTTTTTT
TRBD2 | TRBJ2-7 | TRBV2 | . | CASGTQMVAGVGEQYF | TGTGCCAGTGGAACCCAAATGGTAGCGGGGGTAGGGGAGCAGTACTTC
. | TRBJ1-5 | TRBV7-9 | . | CASSSGHGGNQPQHF | TGTGCCAGCAGCTCGGGACACGGAGGCAATCAGCCCCAGCATTTT
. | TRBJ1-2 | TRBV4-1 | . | CASSQSSTGKGGYTF | TGCGCCAGCAGCCAATCTTCAACAGGGAAGGGAGGCTACACCTTC
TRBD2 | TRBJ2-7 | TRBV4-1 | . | CASSQASGNYEQYF | TGCGCCAGCAGCCAAGCTAGCGGGAACTACGAGCAGTACTTC
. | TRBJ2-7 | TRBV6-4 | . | CASSANVGPIYEQYF | TGTGCCAGCAGCGCCAACGTCGGCCCCATCTACGAGCAGTACTTC
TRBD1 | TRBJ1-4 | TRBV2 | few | CASCTTQGAREKLFF | TGTGCCAGCTGTACCACTCAGGGGGCTAGAGAAAAACTGTTTTTT